This record looks at one TCR beta chain sequence and its context. After removal of 1 base from V and 2 bases from J, the junction contained 5 bases not matched to a gene. The CDR3 has 15 amino acids. CDR1 is SGHRS and CDR2 is YFSETQ in the germline V gene. Per the original data handling: Amplified reference gene primers provided the basis for estimating nucleated cell counts. Data came from immunoSEQ multiplex PCR; TCRdb stores just in-frame clones and leaves some out. The V and J calls and clone size come from that table; D and trimming were worked out from the DNA. This table has 470,000 or so clones, around 89% appearing once. These data belong to a study of blood T cell repertoires in COVID-19. Study context: Italy, Spain and the United States were the sources of the convalescent and acute COVID-19 samples. From T cells, B-cell-depleted T cells, or PBMCs came the material, which was cDNA or gDNA.

V and J are TRBV5-1 and TRBJ1-2; TRBD1 aligns across 7 bases. What was sequenced was peripheral blood. The sequence was obtained from a woman aged 25 to 39 with acute or convalescent COVID-19. In DNA, the CDR3 is TGCGCCAGCAGCTTGAGGGGGCCCCTCAACTATGGCTACACCTTC. Amino acid sequence: CASSLRGPLNYGYTF.